A selection of T cell receptor beta chains follows, all from one sample in a study of blood T cell repertoires in COVID-19. The protocol was immunoSEQ multiplex PCR, while the TCRdb copy is restricted to in-frame clones and leaves out a portion. The sample holds roughly 410,000 clones, about 89% seen once. Specimen: peripheral blood. These receptors all come from a woman between 40 and 55 years old with COVID-19, enrolled during active disease. Each CDR3 is given with its conserved first and last residue. Fields, in order: V gene, J gene, D gene, clone size, CDR3 protein, CDR3 DNA. D genes are given only for firm matches. A row's size may be missing; if present it is once, few, many or a size class.

TRBV6-2/TRBV6-3	TRBJ2-1	NA	NA	CASSLDSYNEQFF	TGTGCCAGCAGTCTGGACAGCTACAATGAGCAGTTCTTC
TRBV9	TRBJ1-6	TRBD1	NA	CASSVGLTGGGSPLHF	TGTGCCAGCAGCGTAGGGCTCACAGGGGGAGGTTCACCCCTCCACTTT
TRBV28	TRBJ2-5	NA	NA	CASSLRVGGQETQYF	TGTGCCAGCAGTTTAAGGGTGGGGGGACAAGAGACCCAGTACTTC
TRBV10-3	TRBJ1-2	NA	once	CAISGSGQGFNYGYTF	TGTGCCATCAGCGGGTCTGGGCAGGGCTTTAACTATGGCTACACCTTC
TRBV11-3	TRBJ2-3	NA	NA	CASSRGSTDTQYF	TGTGCCAGCAGCCGAGGGAGCACAGATACGCAGTATTTT
TRBV3-1/TRBV3-2	TRBJ1-2	TRBD1	NA	CASSHRTGSYGYTF	TGTGCCAGCAGCCACCGGACAGGATCGTATGGCTACACCTTC
TRBV13	TRBJ1-1	NA	NA	CASSFTVETEAFF	TGTGCCAGCAGCTTTACGGTGGAGACTGAAGCTTTCTTT
TRBV6-4	TRBJ1-1	NA	NA	CASRRGGRNGEAFF	TGTGCCAGCCGGCGGGGCGGCCGGAATGGTGAAGCTTTCTTT
TRBV5-8	TRBJ1-6	NA	NA	CASSHPGGLSYNSPLHF	TGTGCCAGCAGCCACCCGGGGGGCCTCTCCTATAATTCACCCCTCCACTTT
TRBV4-3	TRBJ2-3	TRBD2	NA	CASSDSGGTDTQYF	TGCGCCAGCAGTGATAGCGGGGGCACAGATACGCAGTATTTT
TRBV7-2	TRBJ1-2	NA	NA	CASSFRGKWSGYTF	TGTGCCAGCAGCTTTAGGGGGAAATGGAGCGGCTACACCTTC
TRBV12-3/TRBV12-4	TRBJ1-2	NA	NA	CASSLGQIGGYTF	TGTGCCAGCAGTTTAGGACAGATAGGGGGCTACACCTTC
TRBV6-5	TRBJ1-2	NA	NA	CASSTRPGLSYGYTF	TGTGCCAGCAGTACACGACCGGGACTCTCCTATGGCTACACCTTC
TRBV5-1	TRBJ2-3	NA	NA	CASSFFREGKNTQYF	TGCGCCAGCAGCTTTTTCAGGGAAGGGAAAAATACGCAGTATTTT
TRBV18	TRBJ2-5	NA	NA	CASSPEETQYF	TGTGCCAGCTCACCCGAAGAGACCCAGTACTTC
TRBV2	TRBJ1-1	TRBD1	NA	CASTEDAGGNTEAFF	TGTGCCAGCACTGAAGATGCAGGGGGGAACACTGAAGCTTTCTTT
TRBV4-3	TRBJ2-1	TRBD2	NA	CASSQVSGTSGYGNEQFF	TGCGCCAGCAGCCAAGTCTCCGGGACTAGCGGTTATGGGAATGAGCAGTTCTTC
TRBV3-1/TRBV3-2	TRBJ2-7	TRBD2	once	CASSRGGNWEQYF	TGTGCCAGCAGCCGCGGGGGGAATTGGGAGCAGTACTTC
TRBV5-1	TRBJ1-2	NA	NA	CASSLDPGNYGYTF	TGCGCCAGCAGCTTGGACCCAGGGAACTATGGCTACACCTTC
TRBV19	TRBJ2-7	NA	NA	CASSIAPDISYEQYF	TGTGCCAGTAGTATAGCCCCGGACATCTCCTACGAGCAGTACTTC
TRBV10-3	TRBJ2-7	TRBD1	NA	CAISADRAYEQYF	TGTGCCATCAGTGCGGACAGGGCGTACGAGCAGTACTTC
TRBV13	TRBJ1-3	TRBD1	NA	CASSIRGLTGNTIYF	TGTGCCAGCAGCATTAGGGGGCTGACTGGAAACACCATATATTTT
TRBV14	TRBJ1-5	TRBD1	once	CASSGTGNQPQHF	TGTGCCAGCAGCGGGACAGGGAATCAGCCCCAGCATTTT
TRBV6-6	TRBJ2-3	TRBD1	NA	CASSSHRGEDTQYF	TGTGCCAGCAGTTCTCACAGGGGGGAAGATACGCAGTATTTT
TRBV7-9	TRBJ2-1	TRBD1	NA	CASSVRQGSYNEQFF	TGTGCCAGCAGCGTAAGACAGGGTTCCTACAATGAGCAGTTCTTC
TRBV27	TRBJ1-6	TRBD1	NA	CASSVDRVSPLHF	TGTGCCAGCAGTGTCGACAGGGTCTCACCCCTCCACTTT
TRBV28	TRBJ1-6	TRBD1	NA	CASTSAGGGQGSPLHF	TGTGCCAGCACCTCAGCAGGGGGCGGACAGGGTTCACCCCTCCACTTT
TRBV9	TRBJ2-1	NA	NA	CASSVEGVPYNEQFF	TGTGCCAGCAGCGTAGAGGGAGTCCCCTACAATGAGCAGTTCTTC
TRBV20-1	TRBJ2-7	NA	few	CSASPGPGSYEQYF	TGCAGTGCTAGTCCGGGTCCCGGCTCCTACGAGCAGTACTTC
TRBV10-1	TRBJ2-2	NA	NA	CASTWGVRLCTGELFF	TGCGCCAGCACCTGGGGGGTCAGGTTGTGCACCGGGGAGCTGTTTTTT
TRBV5-1	TRBJ1-3	TRBD1	NA	CASSRGQGVNTIYF	TGCGCCAGCAGCCGGGGACAGGGAGTAAACACCATATATTTT
TRBV28	TRBJ1-5	NA	once	CASSLLTGKDNQPQHF	TGTGCCAGCAGTTTGCTCACAGGAAAGGACAATCAGCCCCAGCATTTT
TRBV19	TRBJ1-2	NA	once	CASSSGTLYGYTF	TGTGCCAGTAGTAGCGGGACTCTCTATGGCTACACCTTC
TRBV6-1	TRBJ2-7	NA	NA	CASSEALRGYEQYF	TGTGCCAGCAGTGAAGCGCTCAGGGGCTACGAGCAGTACTTC
TRBV3-1/TRBV3-2	TRBJ1-1	TRBD1	once	CASSFGTGGEAFF	TGTGCCAGCAGCTTCGGGACAGGAGGTGAAGCTTTCTTT
TRBV19	TRBJ1-1	NA	once	CASSSQGAVNTEAFF	TGTGCCAGTAGTTCACAGGGTGCAGTGAACACTGAAGCTTTCTTT
TRBV6-5	TRBJ2-5	TRBD2	NA	CASSLLAGELAETQYF	TGTGCCAGCAGTTTACTAGCGGGGGAGCTGGCGGAGACCCAGTACTTC
TRBV28	TRBJ2-7	NA	NA	CASSFPGSAYEQYF	TGTGCCAGCAGTTTCCCAGGATCGGCCTACGAGCAGTACTTC
TRBV3-1/TRBV3-2	TRBJ2-7	NA	NA	CASSPSGPYEQYF	TGTGCCAGCAGCCCGAGCGGACCCTACGAGCAGTACTTC
TRBV2	TRBJ1-2	TRBD1	NA	CASDRDSYGYTF	TGTGCCAGCGACCGGGACAGCTATGGCTACACCTTC
TRBV2	TRBJ1-5	NA	NA	CASGGGTGSNNQPQHF	TGTGCCAGCGGGGGGGGAACAGGGTCGAACAATCAGCCCCAGCATTTT
TRBV19	TRBJ1-1	TRBD1	NA	CASSPQSQGGNTEAFF	TGTGCCAGTAGTCCCCAGAGTCAGGGGGGGAACACTGAAGCTTTCTTT
TRBV7-9	TRBJ1-2	TRBD1	few	CASSYTGDDGYTF	TGTGCCAGCAGCTATACAGGGGATGATGGCTACACCTTC
TRBV16	TRBJ2-1	NA	NA	CASSQSKGQFNEQFF	TGTGCCAGCAGCCAATCAAAAGGACAGTTCAATGAGCAGTTCTTC